This paragraph covers one T cell receptor beta chain sequence. The antigen remains undetermined. The data stem from a study of Tregs in tolerant kidney transplant recipients. Study outcomes and limitations: The most relevant donor-specific Treg TCRbeta repertoire apparently came from expansion with activated donor B cells. Few patients were studied, so findings need validation in larger groups.

The V end lost 6 bases, the J end lost 5 bases, and 13 bases lay between the germline ends. The CDR3 totals 13 residues. The germline gives CDR1 KGHSH, CDR2 LQKENI. Measured with immunoSEQ multiplex PCR; TCRdb has only the in-frame clones, and not every one. The sample has hundreds of thousands of clones; about four fifths are singletons. The sample taken for sequencing was CD4+ T cells from blood. This sequence was found in a human donor in good health. The chain employs TRBV18 and TRBJ1-2; D gene ambiguous. The CDR3 coding sequence is TGTGCCAGCTCCGACCAGTCGGGGTATGGCTACACCTTC. Protein sequence: CASSDQSGYGYTF.